The 9 T cell receptor beta chains in this list originate from one sample, sequenced in a study of OX40 agonist ivuxolimab in advanced cancers. Profiling relied on immunoSEQ multiplex PCR, and the TCRdb table lists in-frame clones only, not all of them. The table records roughly 65,000 clones, around 85% of them present only once. The sample was CD4+ or CD8+ T cells sorted from blood, taken in a trial of the OX40 agonist ivuxolimab. These receptors originate from an adult with an advanced solid tumor such as melanoma, head and neck, liver or kidney cancer.

The chain links TRBV19 to TRBJ1-1; D remains ambiguous. Germline V gene sequence: CDR1 LNHDA, CDR2 SQIVND (reference sequence). The CDR3 extends over 16 amino acids. Deletions cut 6 bases from V and 5 bases from J, with 22 bases between. The CDR3 DNA reads TGTGCCAGTAGCCTGAATAGAGAGTCCTCGGGAACTGAAGCTTTCTTT. Translated, it gives CASSLNRESSGTEAFF.

The chain recombines TRBV29-1 with TRBJ2-1; 7 nucleotides line up with TRBD1. In germline, CDR1 is SQVTM, CDR2 ANQGSEA. V was pared by 2 bases and J by 3 bases, with 10 bases of the junction left unmatched. The CDR3 has 16 residues. The CDR3 DNA reads TGCAGCGTTGAATTACGAACAGGGACAGACTACAATGAGCAGTTCTTC. Residues: CSVELRTGTDYNEQFF.

The chain employs TRBV6-5 and TRBJ2-1, with D possibly being TRBD1 (5 bases). Between the trimmed V and J ends, which lost 2 bases and 9 bases, there was a span of 11 bases. Looked up from germline, CDR1 is MNHEY and CDR2 is SVGAGI. There are 13 residues in the CDR3. In DNA, the CDR3 is TGTGCCAGCAGTTACGGGGCTCCTAGTGAGCAGTTCTTC. Translation gives CASSYGAPSEQFF.

The chain is built from TRBV14 and TRBJ1-2, with D possibly being TRBD1 (6 bases). The CDR3 has 14 residues. Germline V gene data show CDR1 as SGHDN and CDR2 as FVKESK. The V gene lost 0 bases and the J gene lost 6 bases, with 11 bases spanning the gap. CDR3 DNA sequence: TGTGCCAGCAGCCAAGATTTGGAGGGGGATGGCTACACCTTC. This translates into CASSQDLEGDGYTF.

This clone was counted once. The chain has TRBV7-8 and TRBJ2-3; 7 nucleotides agree with TRBD2. Germline values: CDR1 SGHVS, CDR2 FQNEAQ. Trimming cost V 4 bases and J 3 bases; bases outside gene matches: 7. The CDR3 is 15 residues long. The CDR3 DNA reads as TGTGCCAGCAGCTCCCAGGGCGGGAGAACAGATACGCAGTATTTT. This codes for CASSSQGGRTDTQYF.

J is TRBJ2-1 and V is TRBV10-1; the D gene is possibly TRBD2 (6 bases). Trimming stripped 3 bases from V and 6 bases from J, with 6 bases between. Germline V gene sequence: CDR1 WNHNN, CDR2 SYGVQD (reference sequence). This CDR3 comprises 12 residues. CDR3 sequence (DNA): TGCGCCAGCAGTGACGGGGGCAATGAGCAGTTCTTC. This sequence encodes CASSDGGNEQFF.

Concerning this clone: In the same sample, other DNA sequences code for this CDR3. The chain carries TRBV7-2 and TRBJ2-7; D gene ambiguous. Per the germline V gene, CDR1 is SGHTA and CDR2 is FQGNSA. This CDR3 comprises 11 residues. Trimming cost V 5 bases and J 2 bases, with 4 bases left between them. The CDR3 loop is CASSPAYEQYF. CDR3 in DNA: TGTGCCAGCAGCCCCGCCTACGAGCAGTACTTC. Variable domain in full (rest from reference TRBV7-2 and TRBJ2-7): GAGVSQSPSNKVTEKGKDVELRCDPISGHTALYWYRQSLGQGLEFLIYFQGNSAPDKSGLPSDRFSAERTGGSVSTLTIQRTQQEDSAVYLCASSPAYEQYFGPGTRLTVT.

The chain recombines TRBV10-3 with TRBJ1-2; D not certain. Trimming pared 3 bases from V and 6 bases from J, leaving 14 bases between. The length of the CDR3 is 14 residues. The germline CDR1 and CDR2 sequences are ENHRY and SYGVKD. CDR3 in DNA: TGTGCCATCAGTGACCCTGGCGGGGTCGATGGCTACACCTTC. Protein product: CAISDPGGVDGYTF.

V and J are TRBV19 and TRBJ2-5; TRBD2 matches 13 bases. The DNA matches TRBJ2-7 better at its end, which makes the J call doubtful. The CDR3 sequence is 15 residues long. Germline V gene lookup returns CDR1 LNHDA and CDR2 SQIVND (reference sequence). The CDR3 DNA reads TGTGCCAGTAGTATAGAAGGACTAGCGGGAGACGAGCAGTACTTC. Amino acid sequence: CASSIEGLAGDEQYF.